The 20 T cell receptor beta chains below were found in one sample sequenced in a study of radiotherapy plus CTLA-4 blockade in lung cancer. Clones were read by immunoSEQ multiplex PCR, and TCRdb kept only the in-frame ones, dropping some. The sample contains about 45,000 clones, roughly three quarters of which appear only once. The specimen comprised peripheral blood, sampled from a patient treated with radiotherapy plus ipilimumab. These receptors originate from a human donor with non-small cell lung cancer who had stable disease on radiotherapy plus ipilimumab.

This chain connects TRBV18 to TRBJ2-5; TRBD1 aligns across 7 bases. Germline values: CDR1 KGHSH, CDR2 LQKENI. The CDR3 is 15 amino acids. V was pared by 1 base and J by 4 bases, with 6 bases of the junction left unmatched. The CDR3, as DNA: TGTGCCAGCTCACCACAAGGGGGCCCAAGAGAGACCCAGTACTTC. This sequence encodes CASSPQGGPRETQYF.

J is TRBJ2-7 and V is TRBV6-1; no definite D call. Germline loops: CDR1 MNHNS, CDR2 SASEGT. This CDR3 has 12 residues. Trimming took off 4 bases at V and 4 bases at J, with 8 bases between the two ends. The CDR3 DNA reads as TGTGCCAGCAGTGTTGGCAGATACGAGCAGTACGTC. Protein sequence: CASSVGRYEQYV.

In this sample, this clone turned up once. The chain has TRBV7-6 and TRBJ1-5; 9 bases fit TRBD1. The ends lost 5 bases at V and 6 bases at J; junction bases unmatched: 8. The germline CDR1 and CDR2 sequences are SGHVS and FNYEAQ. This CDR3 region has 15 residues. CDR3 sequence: CASSPGQGYGQPQHF. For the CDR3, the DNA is TGTGCCAGCAGCCCGGGACAGGGATATGGTCAGCCCCAGCATTTT.

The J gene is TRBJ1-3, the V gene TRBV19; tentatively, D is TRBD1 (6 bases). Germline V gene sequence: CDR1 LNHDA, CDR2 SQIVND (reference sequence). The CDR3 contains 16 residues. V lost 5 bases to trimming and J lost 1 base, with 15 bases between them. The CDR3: CASSGSRTVSGNTIYF. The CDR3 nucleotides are TGTGCCAGTAGTGGATCCCGGACAGTTTCTGGAAACACCATATATTTT.

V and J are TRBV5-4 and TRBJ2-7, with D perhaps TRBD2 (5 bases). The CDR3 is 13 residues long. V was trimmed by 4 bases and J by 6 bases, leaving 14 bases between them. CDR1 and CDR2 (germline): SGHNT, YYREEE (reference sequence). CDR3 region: CASSGRIEGEQYV. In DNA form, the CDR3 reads TGTGCCAGCAGCGGGCGAATTGAGGGCGAGCAGTACGTC.

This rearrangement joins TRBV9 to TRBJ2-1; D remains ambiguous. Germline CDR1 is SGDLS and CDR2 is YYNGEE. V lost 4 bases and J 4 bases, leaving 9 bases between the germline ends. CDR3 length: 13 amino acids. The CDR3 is CASSSIDYNEQFF. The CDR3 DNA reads TGTGCCAGCAGCTCCATAGATTACAATGAGCAGTTCTTC.

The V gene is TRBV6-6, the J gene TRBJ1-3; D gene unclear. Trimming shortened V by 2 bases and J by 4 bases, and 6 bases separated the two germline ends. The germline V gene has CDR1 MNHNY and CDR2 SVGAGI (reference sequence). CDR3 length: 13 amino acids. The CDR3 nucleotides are TGTGCCAGCAGTTACGTGGGGGGAAACACCATATATTTT. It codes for CASSYVGGNTIYF.

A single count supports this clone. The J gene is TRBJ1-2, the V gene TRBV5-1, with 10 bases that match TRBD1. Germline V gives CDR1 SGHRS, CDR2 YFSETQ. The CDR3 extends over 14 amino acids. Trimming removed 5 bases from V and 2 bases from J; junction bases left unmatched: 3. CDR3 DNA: TGCGCCAGCAGTATGGGACAGGGGAACTATGGCTACACCTTC. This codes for CASSMGQGNYGYTF.

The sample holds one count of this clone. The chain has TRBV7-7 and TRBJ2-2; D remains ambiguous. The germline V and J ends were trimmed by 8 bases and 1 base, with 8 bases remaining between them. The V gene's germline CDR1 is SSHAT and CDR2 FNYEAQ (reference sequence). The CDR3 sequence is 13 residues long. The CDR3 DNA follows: TGTGCCAGCGCGCCAGAGAACACCGGGGAGCTGTTTTTT. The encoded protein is CASAPENTGELFF.

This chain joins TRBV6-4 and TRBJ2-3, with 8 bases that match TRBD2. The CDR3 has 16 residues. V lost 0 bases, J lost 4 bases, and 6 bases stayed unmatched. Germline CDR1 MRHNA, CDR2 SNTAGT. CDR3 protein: CASSDSGSGGADTQYF. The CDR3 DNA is TGTGCCAGCAGTGACTCGGGCTCCGGGGGGGCAGATACGCAGTATTTT.

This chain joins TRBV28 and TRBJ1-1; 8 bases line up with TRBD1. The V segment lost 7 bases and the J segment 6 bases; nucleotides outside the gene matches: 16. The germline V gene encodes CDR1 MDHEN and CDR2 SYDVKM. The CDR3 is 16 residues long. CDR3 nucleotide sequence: TGTGCCAGCATCCAACCACAGGGGGTTGGGGGTTCTGAAGCTTTCTTT. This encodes CASIQPQGVGGSEAFF.

The CDR3 region is CASSLEQVNTGELFF. CDR3 nucleotide sequence: TGCGCCAGCAGCTTGGAACAGGTTAACACCGGGGAGCTGTTTTTT. The chain combines TRBV5-1 with TRBJ2-2; TRBD1 might be the D (5 bases). The CDR3 totals 15 residues. The germline gives CDR1 SGHRS, CDR2 YFSETQ. V was cut by 0 bases and J by 2 bases, with 8 bases left in between.

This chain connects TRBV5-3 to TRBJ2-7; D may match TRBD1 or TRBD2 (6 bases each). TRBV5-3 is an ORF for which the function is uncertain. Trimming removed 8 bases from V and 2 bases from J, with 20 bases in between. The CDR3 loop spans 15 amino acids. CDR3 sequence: CASSLTTGAAYEQYF. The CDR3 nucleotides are TGTGCCAGCAGCCTCACTACGGGGGCAGCCTACGAGCAGTACTTC.

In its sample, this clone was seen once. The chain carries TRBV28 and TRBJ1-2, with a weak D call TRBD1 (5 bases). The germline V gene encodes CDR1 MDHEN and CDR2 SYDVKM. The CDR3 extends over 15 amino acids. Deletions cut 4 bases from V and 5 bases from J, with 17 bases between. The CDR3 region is CASSSVGGMDYGYTF. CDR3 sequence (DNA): TGTGCCAGCAGTTCCGTGGGGGGAATGGATTATGGCTACACCTTC.

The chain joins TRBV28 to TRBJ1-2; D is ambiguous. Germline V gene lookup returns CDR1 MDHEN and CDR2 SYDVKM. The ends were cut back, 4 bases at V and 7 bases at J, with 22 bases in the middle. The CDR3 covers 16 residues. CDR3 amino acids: CASSSPGRSLRSGYTF. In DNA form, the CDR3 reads TGTGCCAGCAGTTCTCCCGGGCGCTCCTTAAGGAGTGGCTACACCTTC.

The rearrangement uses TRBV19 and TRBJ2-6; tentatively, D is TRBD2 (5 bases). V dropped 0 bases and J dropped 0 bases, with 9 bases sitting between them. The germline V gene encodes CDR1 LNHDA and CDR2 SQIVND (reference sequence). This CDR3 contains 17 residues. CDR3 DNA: TGTGCCAGTAGTATAGAGCATACTAGCTCTGGGGCCAACGTCCTGACTTTC. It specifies CASSIEHTSSGANVLTF. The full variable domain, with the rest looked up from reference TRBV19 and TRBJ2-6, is DGGITQSPKYLFRKEGQNVTLSCEQNLNHDAMYWYRQDPGQGLRLIYYSQIVNDFQKGDIAEGYSVSREKKESFPLTVTSAQKNPTAFYLCASSIEHTSSGANVLTFGAGSRLTVL.

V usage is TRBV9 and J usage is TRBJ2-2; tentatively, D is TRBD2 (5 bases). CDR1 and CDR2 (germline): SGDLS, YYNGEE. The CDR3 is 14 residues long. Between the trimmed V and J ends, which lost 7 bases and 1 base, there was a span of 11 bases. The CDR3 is CASQTIQNTGELFF. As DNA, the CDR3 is TGTGCCAGCCAGACTATACAGAACACCGGGGAGCTGTTTTTT. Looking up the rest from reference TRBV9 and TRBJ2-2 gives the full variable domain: DSGVTQTPKHLITATGQRVTLRCSPRSGDLSVYWYQQSLDQGLQFLIQYYNGEERAKGNILERFSAQQFPDLHSELNLSSLELGDSALYFCASQTIQNTGELFFGEGSRLTVL.

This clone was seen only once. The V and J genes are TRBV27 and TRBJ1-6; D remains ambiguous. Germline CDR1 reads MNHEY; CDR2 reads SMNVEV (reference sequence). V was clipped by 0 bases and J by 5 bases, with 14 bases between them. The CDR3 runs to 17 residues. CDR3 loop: CASSLSTAGLNNSPLHF. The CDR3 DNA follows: TGTGCCAGCAGTTTATCAACAGCAGGACTAAATAATTCACCCCTCCACTTT.

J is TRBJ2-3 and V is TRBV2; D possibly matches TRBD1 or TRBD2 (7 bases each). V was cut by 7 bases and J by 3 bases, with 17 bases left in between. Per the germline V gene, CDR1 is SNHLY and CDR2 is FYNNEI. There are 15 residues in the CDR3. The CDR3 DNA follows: TGTGCCAGCACCCAACAGGGGAGGGGGACAGATACGCAGTATTTT. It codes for CASTQQGRGTDTQYF.

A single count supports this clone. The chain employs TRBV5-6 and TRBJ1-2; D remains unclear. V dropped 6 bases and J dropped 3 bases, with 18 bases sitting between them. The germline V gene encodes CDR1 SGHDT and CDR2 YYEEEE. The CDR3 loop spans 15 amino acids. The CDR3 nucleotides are TGTGCCAGCACCCTAGACGGGATAAAACACTATGGCTACACCTTC. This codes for CASTLDGIKHYGYTF.